This T cell receptor beta chain stems from a study of T-cell reconstitution after alpha-beta-depleted transplantation in children. V was cut by 4 bases and J by 4 bases, with 11 bases left in between. The CDR3 consists of 13 residues. Germline V gene sequence: CDR1 DFQATT, CDR2 SNEGSKA (reference sequence). Preparation of the TCRbeta library used unique molecular identifiers. MiXCR, run by TCRdb on the PCR reads, gives a single entry per CDR3 protein. Of around 600,000 distinct CDR3 sequences in the sample, approximately 16% were seen once. This TCR derives from a human donor who donated a stem cell graft to a child with acute myeloid leukemia. Specimen: PBMCs from the stem cell graft donor, collected from the stem cell graft. V gene TRBV20-1 combines with J gene TRBJ1-5; maybe TRBD1 (5 bases). CDR3 in amino acids: CSATGPANQPQHF. CDR3 nucleotide sequence: TGCAGTGCTACAGGGCCGGCGAATCAGCCCCAGCATTTT.